The rows below give T cell receptor beta chains drawn from one sample of a study of cytomegalovirus exposure and HLA in healthy donors. Here immunoSEQ multiplex PCR was the method, and the copy in TCRdb shows in-frame clones only, minus some. Of some 60,000 clones listed, 65% to 90% were seen once; the top ten hold roughly a tenth. Material: PBMCs. The receptors here all came from a female donor in good health and CMV-seronegative. Both conserved end residues are part of each CDR3. A D gene is named only where the DNA matches it firmly. Clone size, where shown, is once, few, many, or a class for clones that have expanded.

D	V	J	size	CDR3	DNA
TRBD2	TRBV7-2	TRBJ2-7	-	CASSSPSTTSADYEQYF	TGTGCCAGCAGCTCCCCTTCTACGACTAGCGCAGACTACGAGCAGTACTTC
-	TRBV7-9	TRBJ2-5	-	CASSSPEGEGRLETQYF	TGTGCCAGCAGCTCCCCTGAGGGGGAGGGCCGGTTAGAGACCCAGTACTTC
-	TRBV7-9	TRBJ1-3	-	CASSGPGSGNTIYF	TGTGCCAGCAGCGGCCCGGGGTCTGGAAACACCATATATTTT
TRBD2	TRBV28	TRBJ2-2	-	CASSPSGRADAGELFF	TGTGCCAGCAGCCCTAGCGGGAGGGCCGATGCCGGGGAGCTGTTTTTT
-	TRBV4-3	TRBJ2-7	-	CASSQVWAGEYEQYF	TGCGCCAGCAGCCAAGTCTGGGCAGGGGAGTACGAGCAGTACTTC
-	TRBV5-1	TRBJ2-1	once	CASSYTPGTENEQFF	TGCGCCAGCAGCTATACCCCCGGGACTGAGAATGAGCAGTTCTTC
TRBD2	TRBV19	TRBJ2-7	-	CASSISVSGRAYEQYF	TGTGCCAGTAGTATATCGGTTAGCGGGAGGGCGTACGAGCAGTACTTC
TRBD1	TRBV5-4	TRBJ2-1	-	CASSLGGQGAPSYNEQFF	TGTGCCAGCAGCTTGGGAGGACAGGGGGCGCCATCCTACAATGAGCAGTTCTTC
-	TRBV7-2	TRBJ2-7	-	CASSRDSFYEQYF	TGTGCCAGCAGCCGTGACTCATTCTACGAGCAGTACTTC
TRBD1	TRBV7-8	TRBJ2-7	-	CASSLAGQGMAEQYF	TGTGCCAGCAGCTTAGCCGGACAGGGAATGGCCGAGCAGTACTTC
TRBD2	TRBV5-4	TRBJ2-7	-	CASSFRGSPTYEQYF	TGTGCCAGCAGCTTCCGCGGGAGCCCAACCTACGAGCAGTACTTC
TRBD1	TRBV11-2	TRBJ2-5	few	CASSVGQGETQYF	TGTGCCAGCAGCGTGGGACAGGGAGAGACCCAGTACTTC
-	TRBV27	TRBJ2-7	few	CASSPVGRGRSYEQYF	TGTGCCAGCAGTCCCGTGGGCAGGGGTAGGTCCTACGAGCAGTACTTC
-	TRBV5-4	TRBJ1-1	-	CASSKDRNTEAFF	TGTGCCAGCAGCAAGGACAGGAACACTGAAGCTTTCTTT
TRBD2	TRBV28	TRBJ2-4	-	CASSLTSGRSHAKNIQYF	TGTGCCAGCAGTTTGACTAGCGGGAGGTCTCACGCCAAAAACATTCAGTACTTC
TRBD1	TRBV19	TRBJ2-2	few	CASEGQTGELFF	TGTGCCAGTGAGGGACAGACCGGGGAGCTGTTTTTT
-	TRBV7-9	TRBJ1-6	-	CASSYYREHSPLHF	TGTGCCAGCAGCTACTACAGGGAGCATTCACCCCTCCACTTT
-	TRBV4-1	TRBJ2-3	-	CASSRGLRTDTQYF	TGCGCCAGCAGCCGGGGACTGCGCACAGATACGCAGTATTTT
-	TRBV28	TRBJ2-2	-	CASSSLDGRSNTGELFF	TGTGCCAGCAGTTCCCTCGACGGCAGGTCGAACACCGGGGAGCTGTTTTTT
TRBD1	TRBV7-2	TRBJ1-1	-	CASSLGDRRNTEAFF	TGTGCCAGCAGCTTAGGGGACAGGAGGAACACTGAAGCTTTCTTT
TRBD2	TRBV7-9	TRBJ2-3	-	CASSLVSGTADTQYF	TGTGCCAGCAGCTTAGTCAGCGGGACGGCAGATACGCAGTATTTT
-	TRBV7-8	TRBJ1-1	-	CASRNRAGREAFF	TGTGCCAGCAGGAATCGAGCGGGGCGAGAAGCTTTCTTT
-	TRBV18	TRBJ2-3	-	CASAGQSTDTQYF	TGTGCCAGCGCAGGACAGAGCACAGATACGCAGTATTTT
-	TRBV27	TRBJ1-5	-	CASSLQEDQPQHF	TGTGCCAGCAGTTTACAAGAGGATCAGCCCCAGCATTTT
TRBD2	TRBV28	TRBJ2-7	-	CASSPPGLYEQYF	TGTGCCAGCAGTCCTCCGGGACTATACGAGCAGTACTTC
TRBD2	TRBV27	TRBJ2-1	once	CASSWVSGRPPYNEQFF	TGTGCCAGCAGTTGGGTGAGCGGGAGGCCCCCCTACAATGAGCAGTTCTTC
TRBD2	TRBV6-1	TRBJ2-1	-	CASSGSSGGLKNEQFF	TGTGCCAGCAGTGGATCTAGCGGGGGGCTAAAAAATGAGCAGTTCTTC
TRBD1	TRBV4-2	TRBJ1-2	few	CASSRRDRDYGYTF	TGTGCCAGCAGCCGTCGGGACAGGGACTATGGCTACACCTTC
-	TRBV30	TRBJ1-2	-	CAWSFTNYDGYTF	TGTGCCTGGAGTTTTACGAACTACGATGGCTACACCTTC
TRBD2	TRBV10-1	TRBJ2-3	few	CASSESRTSADTQYF	TGCGCCAGCAGTGAGTCCCGGACTAGCGCAGATACGCAGTATTTT
-	TRBV30	TRBJ2-2	-	CAWSVVGKSTGELFF	TGTGCCTGGAGTGTGGTGGGCAAGAGCACCGGGGAGCTGTTTTTT
-	TRBV10-3	TRBJ2-5	-	CAISKGQVTSPQETQYF	TGTGCCATCAGTAAAGGGCAGGTGACTAGTCCCCAAGAGACCCAGTACTTC
TRBD1	TRBV7-9	TRBJ2-7	-	CSSSSSSGQGAFYEQYF	TGTTCCAGCAGCAGCAGCTCCGGACAGGGGGCTTTCTACGAGCAGTACTTC
-	TRBV15	TRBJ2-1	-	CATSRGRGGNEQFF	TGTGCCACCAGCAGAGGCCGGGGAGGCAATGAGCAGTTCTTC
-	TRBV7-9	TRBJ1-1	-	CASSPRGGAFF	TGTGCCAGCAGCCCTCGGGGAGGAGCTTTCTTT
TRBD1	TRBV30	TRBJ1-1	few	CAWSVRAGQANTEAFF	TGTGCCTGGAGTGTACGGGCAGGACAGGCGAACACTGAAGCTTTCTTT
-	TRBV7-2	TRBJ2-7	few	CASSLDLASAAYEQYF	TGTGCCAGCAGCTTAGATCTAGCGTCAGCCGCCTACGAGCAGTACTTC
TRBD2	TRBV11-3	TRBJ2-3	-	CASSSGLAGDTQYF	TGTGCCAGCAGCTCCGGACTAGCGGGAGATACGCAGTATTTT
-	TRBV6-1	TRBJ1-5	once	CASRTEDQPQHF	TGTGCCAGCAGAACGGAGGATCAGCCCCAGCATTTT
-	TRBV11-2	TRBJ1-1	-	CASSFPNRGTEAFF	TGTGCCAGCAGCTTTCCCAACCGGGGCACTGAAGCTTTCTTT
-	TRBV7-9	TRBJ2-3	-	CASSVGLAKDTQYF	TGTGCCAGCAGCGTGGGACTTGCTAAAGATACGCAGTATTTT
TRBD1	TRBV4-2	TRBJ2-4	-	CASSRSLGGGAKNIQYF	TGTGCCAGCAGCCGCAGTCTAGGGGGCGGGGCCAAAAACATTCAGTACTTC
TRBD1	TRBV7-8	TRBJ2-6	once	CASSPRDRGEWGANVLTF	TGTGCCAGCAGCCCCCGGGACAGGGGTGAGTGGGGGGCCAACGTCCTGACTTTC
TRBD1	TRBV19	TRBJ2-1	-	CASQTGIYNEQFF	TGTGCCAGCCAGACAGGGATCTACAATGAGCAGTTCTTC
-	TRBV7-7	TRBJ2-1	-	CASSLSGWGGGEQFF	TGTGCTAGCAGCTTATCCGGATGGGGGGGCGGTGAGCAGTTCTTC
TRBD2	TRBV4-3	TRBJ2-2	once	CASSHPLGTSAYTGELFF	TGCGCCAGCAGCCATCCCCTCGGGACTAGCGCTTACACCGGGGAGCTGTTTTTT
TRBD1	TRBV4-2	TRBJ2-5	once	CASSTGTGETQYF	TGTGCCAGCAGCACCGGGACAGGGGAGACCCAGTACTTC
-	TRBV4-1	TRBJ1-1	once	CASSLQERSGTEAFF	TGCGCCAGCAGCCTTCAAGAACGTTCGGGCACTGAAGCTTTCTTT
TRBD2	TRBV5-1	TRBJ2-3	-	CASHRSGGSYTDTQYF	TGCGCCAGCCACCGTAGCGGGGGTTCCTACACAGATACGCAGTATTTT
TRBD2	TRBV9	TRBJ2-7	-	CASSGRERGYEQYF	TGTGCCAGCAGCGGGAGGGAGCGGGGTTACGAGCAGTACTTC
-	TRBV2	TRBJ2-6	once	CASSVQSGANVLTF	TGTGCCAGCAGTGTGCAGTCTGGGGCCAACGTCCTGACTTTC
-	TRBV6-6	TRBJ1-2	few	CASSYLGGSGYTF	TGTGCCAGCAGTTACTTAGGGGGATCTGGCTACACCTTC
TRBD2	TRBV19	TRBJ2-1	-	CASSIGTSGNEQFF	TGTGCCAGTAGTATCGGGACTAGCGGCAATGAGCAGTTCTTC
-	TRBV27	TRBJ2-7	-	CASSPTPGVQYF	TGTGCCAGCAGTCCGACGCCCGGGGTGCAGTACTTC
TRBD2	TRBV5-1	TRBJ2-4	-	CASSLAELAGSKNIQYF	TGCGCCAGCAGCTTGGCCGAATTAGCGGGATCCAAAAACATTCAGTACTTC
TRBD2	TRBV20-1	TRBJ2-1	few	CSALAGYEQFF	TGCAGTGCTCTAGCGGGGTATGAGCAGTTCTTC
TRBD2	TRBV6-5	TRBJ2-7	-	CASKEVSGINYEQYF	TGTGCCAGCAAGGAGGTTAGCGGGATCAATTACGAGCAGTACTTC
-	TRBV7-2	TRBJ2-3	-	CASSDYKYTQYF	TGTGCCAGCAGCGACTATAAGTATACGCAGTATTTT
-	TRBV15	TRBJ1-2	-	CATSPRREANYGYTF	TGTGCCACCAGCCCAAGGAGGGAAGCTAACTATGGCTACACCTTC